The 15 T cell receptor beta chains given below trace back to one sample, sequenced in a study of T-cell memory formation after mild COVID-19. Using its own MiXCR run on the 5' RACE reads, TCRdb lists one record per CDR3 protein. This repertoire shows about 190,000 distinct CDR3 sequences, approximately 20% found once; its top ten account for 2.4%. The sample consisted of PBMCs or a T cell subset sorted from them (not recorded which). All receptors derive from an adult woman who had mild COVID-19 (a few samples of this study predate the infection). Cell type and time point are not known.

This clonotype was seen a few times. The chain joins TRBV29-1 to TRBJ2-3, with 8 bases aligning to TRBD1. CDR1 and CDR2 (germline): SQVTM, ANQGSEA. With 4 bases clipped from V and 6 bases from J, the junction kept 9 bases outside the gene matches. This CDR3 is built from 14 residues. In DNA, the CDR3 is TGCAGCGTTGTGCCGGGACAGGTTCATGATACGCAGTATTTT. Amino acid sequence: CSVVPGQVHDTQYF.

The chain couples TRBV4-2 to TRBJ2-1, with D possibly being TRBD1 or TRBD2 (6 bases each). Germline values: CDR1 LGHNA, CDR2 YNFKEQ. With 0 bases removed from V and 2 bases from J, the gap between germline ends came to 14 bases. This CDR3 is built from 17 residues. Written as DNA, the CDR3 is TGTGCCAGCAGCCAAGATAGGGGGACGGGGGCCTACAATGAGCAGTTCTTC. Protein product: CASSQDRGTGAYNEQFF.

V and J are TRBV19 and TRBJ2-2, with D perhaps TRBD1 (5 bases). The V gene lost 6 bases and the J gene lost 6 bases, with 8 bases spanning the gap. CDR1 is LNHDA and CDR2 is SQIVND in the germline V gene (reference sequence). The CDR3 runs to 12 residues. In DNA, the CDR3 is TGTGCCAGTAGGCAGGGTGCCGGGGAGCTGTTTTTT. Residues: CASRQGAGELFF.

A few counts support this clonotype. The chain is built from TRBV7-6 and TRBJ1-1, with D unresolved. This CDR3 contains 15 residues. Trimming cost V 2 bases and J 1 base, with 11 bases left between them. CDR1 is SGHVS, CDR2 FNYEAQ, per germline. DNA for the CDR3: TGTGCCAGCAGCTTAATGCCAGGAGGGAACACTGAAGCTTTCTTT. It codes for CASSLMPGGNTEAFF.

This clonotype was seen only a few times. The chain uses TRBV25-1 and TRBJ1-6; D ambiguous. This CDR3 region has 13 residues. Germline V gene data show CDR1 as MGHDK and CDR2 as SYGVNS. V lost 1 base to trimming and J lost 9 bases, with 7 bases between them. As DNA, the CDR3 is TGTGCCAGCAGTGAATTGGTTAGTTCACCCCTCCACTTT. Residues: CASSELVSSPLHF.

Only a few counts were recorded for this clonotype. J is TRBJ2-1 and V is TRBV5-1; 9 nucleotides match TRBD2. The CDR3 has 17 amino acids. CDR1 SGHRS and CDR2 YFSETQ come from the germline V gene. The trim removed 4 bases at V and 10 bases at J, leaving 18 bases unmatched. CDR3 in amino acids: CASSRGPATSGVGEQFF. In DNA form, the CDR3 reads TGCGCCAGCAGCAGGGGGCCCGCGACTAGCGGTGTAGGGGAGCAGTTCTTC. The whole variable domain, remainder taken from reference TRBV5-1 and TRBJ2-1, is KAGVTQTPRYLIKTRGQQVTLSCSPISGHRSVSWYQQTPGQGLQFLFEYFSETQRNKGNFPGRFSGRQFSNSRSEMNVSTLELGDSALYLCASSRGPATSGVGEQFFGPGTRLTVL.

This sequence joins TRBV18 and TRBJ2-3, with 8 bases lining up with TRBD2. The junction had 17 bases not matched to a gene; V was cut back by 3 bases and J by 0 bases. There are 20 residues in the CDR3. Germline CDR1 and CDR2: KGHSH and LQKENI. This CDR3 is CASSPRNGPGGMLSTDTQYF. The CDR3 coding sequence is TGTGCCAGCTCACCGCGCAACGGCCCGGGAGGGATGTTGAGCACAGATACGCAGTATTTT. The full variable domain, with the rest looked up from reference TRBV18 and TRBJ2-3, is NAGVMQNPRHLVRRRGQEARLRCSPMKGHSHVYWYRQLPEEGLKFMVYLQKENIIDESGMPKERFSAEFPKEGPSILRIQQVVRGDSAAYFCASSPRNGPGGMLSTDTQYFGPGTRLTVL.

The CDR3 spells CASSLTGVPDTQYF. The CDR3 DNA reads as TGTGCCAGCAGTTTAACGGGTGTCCCAGATACGCAGTATTTT. The chain recombines TRBV12-3 or TRBV12-4 with TRBJ2-3; D not resolved. V gave up 2 bases and J gave up 4 bases, with 10 bases separating them. The CDR3 runs 14 residues.

CDR3 region: CSVAGLSYEQYF. The CDR3, as DNA: TGCAGCGTAGCGGGGCTCTCCTACGAGCAGTACTTC. V is TRBV29-1 and J is TRBJ2-7; TRBD2 aligns across 7 bases. CDR3 length: 12 residues. Germline CDR1 is SQVTM and CDR2 is ANQGSEA. J lost 0 bases, V lost 6 bases, and 2 bases had no gene match.

Only a few counts were recorded for this clonotype. This chain uses TRBV30 with TRBJ1-5; possibly TRBD1 for D (5 bases). The V end lost 1 base, the J end lost 6 bases, and 10 bases lay between the germline ends. The germline CDR1 and CDR2 sequences are GTSNPN and SVGIG (reference sequence). The CDR3 consists of 13 residues. The DNA for the CDR3 is TGTGCCTGGAGTGGGGGAAGGGGTCAGCCCCAGCATTTT. Its translation: CAWSGGRGQPQHF. Filled out from reference TRBV30 and TRBJ1-5, the complete variable domain reads SQTIHQWPATLVQPVGSPLSLECTVEGTSNPNLYWYRQAAGRGLQLLFYSVGIGQISSEVPQNLSASRPQDRQFILSSKKLLLSDSGFYLCAWSGGRGQPQHFGDGTRLSIL.

CDR3 region: CASSSNRGRSSGANVLTF. The DNA of the CDR3 is TGTGCCAGCAGTTCTAACAGGGGCCGTAGCTCTGGGGCCAACGTCCTGACTTTC. J is TRBJ2-6 and V is TRBV6-5; TRBD1 aligns across 7 bases. V was pared by 4 bases and J by 0 bases, with 9 bases of the junction left unmatched. There are 18 residues in the CDR3. Germline CDR1 and CDR2: MNHEY and SVGAGI.

This clonotype was picked up many times. The rearrangement links TRBV27 to TRBJ1-5; D gene ambiguous. This CDR3 region has 16 residues. The germline CDR1 and CDR2 sequences are MNHEY and SMNVEV (reference sequence). V was cut by 0 bases and J by 6 bases, with 15 bases left in between. The CDR3 coding sequence is TGTGCCAGCAGTTTATCGACCAGGTTTCTCGGTCAGCCCCAGCATTTT. This translates into CASSLSTRFLGQPQHF.

This clonotype was counted between two and nine times. The chain recombines TRBV6-5 with TRBJ2-7, with a possible D match to TRBD1 (6 bases). The CDR3 has 15 amino acids. Trimming removed 3 bases at V and 7 bases at J, with 19 bases between. CDR1 is MNHEY, CDR2 SVGAGI, per germline. The CDR3: CASSYAETGLGEQYF. The CDR3 DNA sequence: TGTGCCAGCAGTTATGCCGAGACAGGCTTAGGTGAGCAGTACTTC.

This clonotype came up a few times. This chain uses TRBV25-1 with TRBJ1-2; TRBD1 is a possible D gene (6 bases). The CDR3 covers 14 residues. The V and J ends lost 6 bases and 4 bases respectively, with 15 bases between them. The germline gives CDR1 MGHDK, CDR2 SYGVNS. CDR3 nucleotides: TGTGCCAGCAGCGGTAGACAGGCCACCTATGGCTACACCTTC. The encoded protein is CASSGRQATYGYTF.

The chain combines TRBV7-9 with TRBJ1-5, with D maybe TRBD1 (5 bases). CDR1 and CDR2 from the germline V gene are SEHNR and FQNEAQ (reference sequence). The V end was cut by 5 bases, the J end by 1 base, with 21 bases between. This CDR3 has 18 amino acids. CDR3 sequence (DNA): TGTGCCAGCAGCCGTGAGTTTCTCGGGACGTCGAGCAATCAGCCCCAGCATTTT. This codes for CASSREFLGTSSNQPQHF. The variable domain in full, completed from reference TRBV7-9 and TRBJ1-5, reads DTGVSQNPRHKITKRGQNVTFRCDPISEHNRLYWYRQTLGQGPEFLTYFQNEAQLEKSRLLSDRFSAERPKGSFSTLEIQRTEQGDSAMYLCASSREFLGTSSNQPQHFGDGTRLSIL.